This T cell receptor beta chain originates from a study of blood T cells in healthy people across ages (dated by TCRdb to the mid-2010s). Some background on the complete study: In model experiments, template switching captured about one uniquely barcoded TCR beta cDNA molecule for every two T cells. The study measured age-related changes in TCR beta repertoire diversity using deep sequencing normalized with unique cDNA molecular identifiers. The donors were divided into four age groups: young (average roughly 17 years), middle-aged (over 35), aged (about 61) and long-lived (roughly 82). To avoid experimental bias, donors of different ages were randomly spread across the sequencing lanes. Using the same blood draw, the study looked at two additional independent replicas of 1 million unique cDNA reads for two donors, one aged 18 to 30 and the other aged 80 or older. The investigation overall reported the following: Compared with the aged group, the long-lived group had more naive CD4+ T cells, fewer expanded clones and increased TCR diversity, a pattern suggesting age selection. Estimates of total diversity based on one million sequenced T cells were regarded as lower bounds and as underestimates. Conclusive comparison of naive and antigen-experienced compartments was prevented by the profiling of bulk unsorted PBMCs. The percentage of naive T cells measured by flow cytometry correlated strongly with observed TCR beta diversity. The CMV infection status of donors was not known, potentially confounding age-related changes in expanded clonotypes. Observed TCR beta diversity per million T cells fell roughly linearly with age, and a significant reduction was already apparent by age roughly 41.

A word on this clonotype: Its binding antigen is unknown. It has no much larger one-base neighbor in the sample; base qualities were not kept.

Donors were 39 systemically healthy Caucasian individuals from Russia aged 6 to 90 years. Each donor gave about 9.7 milliliters of peripheral blood, drawn into EDTA-treated Vacutainer tubes. Ficoll-Paque density-gradient centrifugation was used to isolate PBMCs, with at least 7 million per sample. Total RNA was extracted from PBMCs with Trizol reagent, with at least 5 micrograms obtained per sample. For every donor, an aliquot of PBMCs went through flow cytometry to measure the percentages of naive CD45RAhigh/CD27high T cells. The library was prepared using 5' RACE. Instrument used: Illumina HiSeq 2500. A second PCR of 7 to 11 cycles was performed with a sample-barcoded 5' primer and a J-beta primer mix. A template-switch 5' adaptor carrying 12 random nucleotides introduced a unique molecular identifier onto each TCR beta cDNA molecule. Each sample yielded at least 2.5 million CDR3-containing paired-end reads. First-strand cDNA synthesis was performed from all RNA using the Mint cDNA synthesis kit, with priming by a TRBC-specific oligonucleotide. All cDNA was treated with uracil-DNA glycosylase and then went through a first 18-cycle PCR with the universal primers M1SS and BC2_uni_R. The authors' analysis ran thus. For normalization, 1 million high-quality reads were randomly selected from each sample, with every read carrying a distinct molecular identifier. Instead of being binned into consensus sequences, reads that shared molecular identifiers were thrown out. MiTCR, with a Q25 quality threshold and the strictest error-elimination algorithm, was used for CDR3 identification, clonotype clustering and error correction. A nonparametric unseen species model with Euler transformation was used to estimate a lower bound on total TCR beta diversity. TCRdb reworked the public reads: Q25 trimming with fastp, MiXCR clone assembly, productive beta chains retained. Identical CDR3 protein sequences are pooled into one entry, listed with their most common genes and DNA. The V and J calls and clone size come from TCRdb's table, not from the authors' own analysis. Counted in this sample were some 1.5 million distinct CDR3 sequences; about 30% of them appeared once. Of the sample, 7.7% is held by the ten largest clones.

Sequences were obtained from blood. The receptor was isolated from a woman aged 25 to 39 in good health.

The DNA reads TGTGCCAGCAGCCCCGGTGTGGGACAGGGCGGGGAGACCCAGTACTTC. This codes for CASSPGVGQGGETQYF. The sequence joins TRBV12-3 or TRBV12-4 to TRBJ2-5, with 9 bases aligning to TRBD1. For this chain, trimming is 6 bases at the V end and 5 bases at the J end, and the number of junction bases without a gene match is 13. Inclusive of the bounding cysteine and phenylalanine, the CDR3 is 16 residues long. This entry keeps only the CDR3 DNA: 48 bases, framed from base 1.